This is a list of T cell receptor beta chains from one sample in a study of T cell responses to AZD1222 COVID-19 vaccine. TCRdb keeps only in-frame clones here, not all; method: immunoSEQ multiplex PCR. The sample has around 140,000 clones, approximately 91% seen once; the top ten hold 5% to 5.5%. The source was peripheral blood, collected 28 days after the second dose of the MenACWY control vaccine. These receptors came from an adult who received the MenACWY meningococcal vaccine as a control. CDR3s include the opening cysteine and the closing phenylalanine or tryptophan. D genes are given only for firm matches. Only some rows state a clone size, as once, few, many or a class for expanded clones.

j_call v_call clone_size d_call cdr3_aa cdr3_nt
TRBJ2-7 TRBV4-3 NA NA CASSQDLIGDYEQYF TGCGCCAGCAGCCAAGATCTGATAGGAGACTACGAGCAGTACTTC
TRBJ1-5 TRBV10-3 NA NA CAISDGGWAQPQHF TGTGCCATCAGTGACGGGGGTTGGGCTCAGCCCCAGCATTTT
TRBJ2-7 TRBV12-3/TRBV12-4 NA NA CASSFGQSYEQYF TGTGCCAGCAGTTTTGGACAGTCCTACGAGCAGTACTTC
TRBJ2-3 TRBV6-2/TRBV6-3 few NA CASSYGGGQDTQYF TGTGCCAGCAGTTATGGAGGGGGGCAAGATACGCAGTATTTT
TRBJ1-1 TRBV7-2 NA NA CASSLVGSMNTEAFF TGTGCCAGCAGCTTAGTAGGCAGCATGAACACTGAAGCTTTCTTT
TRBJ1-1 TRBV7-3 NA NA CASSFRPNTEAFF TGTGCCAGCAGCTTTCGGCCTAACACTGAAGCTTTCTTT
TRBJ2-1 TRBV6-5 NA NA CASSYWERAYNEQFF TGTGCCAGCAGTTATTGGGAGAGGGCCTACAATGAGCAGTTCTTC
TRBJ2-3 TRBV28 NA NA CASSRQGVADTQYF TGTGCCAGCAGTCGGCAGGGTGTAGCAGATACGCAGTATTTT
TRBJ1-2 TRBV27 NA TRBD1 CASSPPGQGNYGYTF TGTGCCAGCAGCCCCCCGGGACAGGGGAACTATGGCTACACCTTC
TRBJ2-2 TRBV9 NA TRBD1 CASSVPGTENTGELFF TGTGCCAGCAGCGTCCCCGGGACAGAGAACACCGGGGAGCTGTTTTTT
TRBJ1-1 TRBV10-3 NA TRBD1 CAIRDHRTGNTEAFF TGTGCCATCAGGGACCATCGGACAGGGAACACTGAAGCTTTCTTT
TRBJ1-1 TRBV18 NA NA CASSPRGGRNTEAFF TGTGCCAGCTCACCACGGGGGGGCAGGAACACTGAAGCTTTCTTT
TRBJ1-1 TRBV5-4 once TRBD1 CASSFRQGATIGTEAFF TGTGCCAGCAGCTTCAGACAGGGGGCTACTATAGGGACTGAAGCTTTCTTT
TRBJ1-6 TRBV2 NA NA CASRTQGAKGNSPLHF TGTGCCAGCAGAACTCAGGGAGCTAAAGGCAATTCACCCCTCCACTTT
TRBJ2-7 TRBV12-3/TRBV12-4 NA TRBD1 CASSIRQGGEQYF TGTGCCAGCAGTATAAGACAGGGCGGCGAGCAGTACTTC
TRBJ2-7 TRBV7-3 NA NA CASSPGNGYEQYF TGTGCCAGCAGCCCCGGGAATGGATACGAGCAGTACTTC
TRBJ2-7 TRBV6-2/TRBV6-3 NA NA CASSFQGGPYEQYF TGTGCCAGCAGTTTTCAAGGGGGTCCCTACGAGCAGTACTTC
TRBJ1-1 TRBV19 NA NA CASSTSGRGNTEAFF TGTGCCAGTAGTACCTCGGGCAGGGGAAACACTGAAGCTTTCTTT
TRBJ1-1 TRBV29-1 NA NA CSSRGATNTEAFF TGCAGCAGCCGGGGGGCAACGAACACTGAAGCTTTCTTT
TRBJ2-7 TRBV10-3 NA NA CAIRPSGASYEQYF TGTGCCATCAGGCCGTCGGGAGCCTCCTACGAGCAGTACTTC
TRBJ2-7 TRBV6-5 NA NA CASSYGQPYYEQYF TGTGCCAGCAGTTACGGACAGCCCTACTACGAGCAGTACTTC
TRBJ1-1 TRBV28 NA TRBD1 CASRRTGGAPVNTEAFF TGTGCCAGCAGACGAACAGGGGGCGCCCCCGTGAACACTGAAGCTTTCTTT
TRBJ2-7 TRBV14 NA NA CASSQDHGTGHEQYF TGTGCCAGCAGCCAAGATCACGGTACGGGACACGAGCAGTACTTC
TRBJ2-5 TRBV10-3 NA NA CAISGGDSASQETQYF TGTGCCATCAGTGGGGGGGACAGCGCCTCCCAAGAGACCCAGTACTTC
TRBJ1-4 TRBV6-4 once NA CASRRSGMINEKLFF TGTGCCAGCAGACGCAGCGGAATGATTAATGAAAAACTGTTTTTT
TRBJ1-2 TRBV7-2 NA NA CASTTDSLYNYGYTF TGTGCCAGCACTACGGACAGCCTTTATAACTATGGCTACACCTTC
TRBJ2-2 TRBV5-1 NA TRBD2 CASSFNRPSGSEF TGCGCCAGCAGCTTTAATAGGCCTAGCGGGAGCGAATTT